This entry lists 14 T cell receptor beta chains sequenced from one sample in a study of type 1 regulatory T cells. These receptors' targets are unknown. MiXCR was run by TCRdb on the reads, yielding one entry per CDR3 protein. The repertoire consists of 55,000 to 65,000 distinct CDR3 sequences, with over 50% occurring once and the leading ten covering 1.8%. The sample comprised cultured non-Tr1 T cells, either the whole culture or a sorted T cell fraction (not recorded which). The source is a human donor in good health.

A note on this clonotype: Mismatch with germline at one junction end may stem from a read error. The chain is built from TRBV6-5 and TRBJ2-7; perhaps TRBD2 as D (5 bases). The V gene's germline CDR1 is MNHEY and CDR2 SVGAGI. CDR3 size: 13 residues. DNA of the CDR3: TGTGCCATCAGTTATTCCGGGGTCGGCGAGCAGTACTTC. It codes for CAISYSGVGEQYF.

The chain uses TRBV12-3 or TRBV12-4 and TRBJ1-6; weak D call: TRBD1 (5 bases). The germline V and J ends were trimmed by 4 bases and 9 bases, with 19 bases remaining between them. This CDR3 has 16 residues. CDR3 protein: CASSSPAGTIFSPLHF. CDR3 DNA sequence: TGTGCCAGCAGTTCTCCCGCCGGGACGATATTTTCACCCCTCCACTTT.

The chain recombines TRBV2 with TRBJ1-1; D remains unclear. This CDR3 is built from 13 residues. Trimming stripped 8 bases from V and 2 bases from J, with 12 bases between. Germline CDR1 reads SNHLY; CDR2 reads FYNNEI. Written as DNA, the CDR3 is TGTGCCAGCCGAGACCCATCAAACACTGAAGCTTTCTTT. Protein product: CASRDPSNTEAFF.

The V call is TRBV11-2, the J call TRBJ1-3; possibly TRBD1 for D (5 bases). V was trimmed by 1 base and J by 4 bases, leaving 8 bases between them. Germline V CDR1 and CDR2: SGHAT, FQNNGV. The CDR3 is 14 residues long. The chain's CDR3 is CASSLAGLGNTIYF. CDR3 coding DNA: TGTGCCAGCAGCTTAGCAGGGCTAGGAAACACCATATATTTT. The variable domain in full, with the rest retrieved from reference TRBV11-2 and TRBJ1-3, is EAGVAQSPRYKIIEKRQSVAFWCNPISGHATLYWYQQILGQGPKLLIQFQNNGVVDDSQLPKDRFSAERLKGVDSTLKIQPAKLEDSAVYLCASSLAGLGNTIYFGEGSWLTVV.

Turning to this clonotype: Compared with germline, one end of the junction differs, possibly owing to a read error. The rearrangement uses TRBV5-1 and TRBJ2-7, with TRBD1 matching 10 bases. The CDR3 covers 15 residues. In germline, CDR1 is SGHRS, CDR2 YFSETQ. Here the CDR3 DNA reads TGTGCCAGCAGTTTAGCCGGGACAGGGGCCTACGAGCAGTACTTC. Protein: CASSLAGTGAYEQYF.

J is TRBJ2-2 and V is TRBV15, with TRBD2 matching over 7 bases. The CDR3 consists of 17 residues. Germline V gene lookup returns CDR1 LNHNV and CDR2 YYDKDF (reference sequence). J lost 0 bases, V lost 3 bases, and 7 bases had no gene match. In nucleotides, the CDR3 is TGTGCCACCAGCAGGGCTTGGGACTACACGAACACCGGGGAGCTGTTTTTT. It codes for CATSRAWDYTNTGELFF. Full variable domain (remainder filled in from reference TRBV15 and TRBJ2-2): DAMVIQNPRYQVTQFGKPVTLSCSQTLNHNVMYWYQQKSSQAPKLLFHYYDKDFNNEADTPDNFQSRRPNTSFCFLDIRSPGLGDTAMYLCATSRAWDYTNTGELFFGEGSRLTVL.

The CDR3, as DNA: TGTGCCAGCAGCTTATCCGTGAACACTGAAGCTTTCTTT. It codes for CASSLSVNTEAFF. J is TRBJ1-1 and V is TRBV7-2; D is undetermined. CDR3 size: 13 residues. V lost 2 bases to trimming and J lost 0 bases, with 4 bases between them. In germline, CDR1 is SGHTA, CDR2 FQGNSA.

CDR3 in DNA: TGCAGTGCGCCCGCTCTTAGCGGGAGAAGAGATACGCAGTATTTT. Its translation: CSAPALSGRRDTQYF. The rearrangement joins TRBV20-1 to TRBJ2-3; 9 bases align to TRBD2. V lost 6 bases and J lost 5; bases outside the gene matches: 12. CDR3 length: 15 residues. Germline V gives CDR1 DFQATT, CDR2 SNEGSKA (reference sequence).

The rearrangement uses TRBV7-2 and TRBJ2-2, with D uncertain. Germline V gives CDR1 SGHTA, CDR2 FQGNSA. The CDR3 is 16 residues long. V lost 1 base, J lost 0 bases, and 9 bases lay in between. CDR3 coding DNA: TGTGCCAGCAGCTTAGAGTCAGGTTCGAACACCGGGGAGCTGTTTTTT. This gives the protein CASSLESGSNTGELFF.

V is TRBV3-1 and J is TRBJ2-4; TRBD1 aligns across 7 bases. With 0 bases clipped from V and 0 bases from J, the junction kept 17 bases outside the gene matches. CDR3 length: 21 residues. The V gene's germline CDR1 is LGHDT and CDR2 YNNKEL (reference sequence). DNA for the CDR3: TGTGCCAGCAGCCAAGATCCCCCCAGGGGGTCGGTCGGACTAGCCAAAAACATTCAGTACTTC. This sequence encodes CASSQDPPRGSVGLAKNIQYF. Looking up the rest from reference TRBV3-1 and TRBJ2-4 gives the full variable domain: DTAVSQTPKYLVTQMGNDKSIKCEQNLGHDTMYWYKQDSKKFLKIMFSYNNKELIINETVPNRFSPKSPDKAHLNLHINSLELGDSAVYFCASSQDPPRGSVGLAKNIQYFGAGTRLSVL.

Here the CDR3 reads CASSLGLAGRDTQYF. The DNA of the CDR3 is TGTGCCAGCAGCCTCGGACTAGCGGGAAGAGATACGCAGTATTTT. The chain carries TRBV9 and TRBJ2-3; 12 bases line up with TRBD2. The CDR3 has 15 residues. Unmatched junction bases numbered 5, after V lost 4 bases and J lost 5 bases. Germline V gives CDR1 SGDLS, CDR2 YYNGEE.

The chain links TRBV6-5 to TRBJ2-1; 9 bases fit TRBD2. The CDR3 contains 16 residues. V dropped 7 bases and J dropped 3; count of bases not matched to a gene: 10. Looked up from germline, CDR1 is MNHEY and CDR2 is SVGAGI. The DNA of the CDR3 is TGTGCCAGCAAGGGAGCTAGCGGGACCAGCTACAATGAGCAGTTCTTC. It translates to CASKGASGTSYNEQFF.

V gene TRBV19 combines with J gene TRBJ2-7, with 8 bases aligning to TRBD2. The V gene end was trimmed by 11 bases and the J gene end by 4 bases; junction bases not matched to a gene: 10. Germline loops: CDR1 LNHDA, CDR2 SQIVND (reference sequence). This CDR3 region has 13 residues. The CDR3 protein is CAVGGLDTYEQYF. The CDR3 bases are TGTGCCGTCGGGGGACTAGACACTTACGAGCAGTACTTC.

This clonotype was counted between two and nine times. V gene TRBV6-1 combines with J gene TRBJ2-1; no clear D gene. Trimming stripped 7 bases from V and 8 bases from J, with 15 bases between. The germline gives CDR1 MNHNS, CDR2 SASEGT. The CDR3 consists of 13 residues. The CDR3 bases are TGTGCCAGCAACATTGTGTTCGGGTATGAGCAGTTCTTC. It codes for CASNIVFGYEQFF.